What follows describes a single TCR beta chain. Its antigen is undetermined. After removal of 0 bases from V and 2 bases from J, the junction contained 10 bases not matched to a gene. This CDR3 contains 17 residues. CDR1 is SGHKS, CDR2 YYEKEE, per germline (reference sequence). The source of the sample is a study of blood T cells in healthy people across ages. The authors ran a second PCR of about 6 to 11 cycles using a sample-barcoded 5' primer and a J-beta primer mix. TCRdb recomputed calls from the 5' RACE reads with MiXCR, one row per CDR3 protein. The repertoire has 750,000 to 950,000 distinct CDR3 sequences, 25% to 30% of them found once; the top ten carry about 2.9%. Whole-study findings and limits: Roughly linearly, TCR beta diversity per million T cells fell as age increased.

These same records also appear under a second study, on T cells of mothers and their children.

Sequenced input: blood. The TCR originated in a boy younger than 18 in good health. The chain couples TRBV5-5 to TRBJ1-2; 7 positions match TRBD1. CDR3 nucleotides: TGTGCCAGCAGCTTGGGGGGACAGCGGACTAAAAACTATGGCTACACCTTC. This gives the protein CASSLGGQRTKNYGYTF.